The next 21 T cell receptor beta chains were all read from a single sample in a study of T-cell memory formation after mild COVID-19. TCRdb reanalysed the 5' RACE reads using MiXCR and keeps one entry per CDR3 protein. The repertoire holds roughly 190,000 distinct CDR3 sequences, with 27% as singletons. The specimen sequenced was PBMCs or a T cell subset sorted from them (not recorded which). The receptors stem from an adult woman who had mild COVID-19 (a few samples of this study predate the infection). Cell type and time point are not known.

The rearrangement links TRBV24-1 to TRBJ2-5, with TRBD2 matching over 8 bases. Per germline, CDR1 KGHDR and CDR2 SFDVKD. J lost 1 base, V lost 9 bases, and 3 bases had no gene match. There are 13 residues in the CDR3. The CDR3: CATGTSGQETQYF. The CDR3 bases are TGTGCCACCGGAACTAGCGGCCAAGAGACCCAGTACTTC.

This rearrangement joins TRBV12-3 or TRBV12-4 to TRBJ1-5; no definite D call. The CDR3 is 16 residues long. Trimming took off 5 bases at V and 4 bases at J, with 18 bases between the two ends. The chain's CDR3 is CASSLSSRAANQPQHF. CDR3 DNA sequence: TGTGCCAGCAGTCTCTCCTCACGGGCAGCAAATCAGCCCCAGCATTTT.

V usage is TRBV7-9 and J usage is TRBJ1-2; 10 bases are shared with TRBD1. Germline CDR1 and CDR2: SEHNR and FQNEAQ (reference sequence). The ends lost 5 bases at V and 4 bases at J; junction bases unmatched: 4. The CDR3 loop spans 14 amino acids. CDR3 bases: TGTGCCAGCAGCCCTCGGGACAGGGGCTATGGCTACACCTTC. Translation gives CASSPRDRGYGYTF. Complete variable domain (other parts from reference TRBV7-9 and TRBJ1-2): DTGVSQNPRHKITKRGQNVTFRCDPISEHNRLYWYRQTLGQGPEFLTYFQNEAQLEKSRLLSDRFSAERPKGSFSTLEIQRTEQGDSAMYLCASSPRDRGYGYTFGSGTRLTVV.

This clonotype was seen a handful of times. This sequence joins TRBV18 and TRBJ2-2; 9 positions agree with TRBD1. CDR1 and CDR2 (germline): KGHSH, LQKENI. Losses at the gene ends were 6 bases for V and 7 bases for J; bases not matched to a gene: 6. This CDR3 is 14 amino acids long. The CDR3, as DNA: TGTGCCAGCTCGGGGACAGGGAGCAGCGGGGAGCTGTTTTTT. Its translation is CASSGTGSSGELFF.

This clonotype has a handful of counts. The J gene is TRBJ2-5, the V gene TRBV7-6; D is ambiguous. The V end lost 5 bases, the J end lost 0 bases, and 4 bases lay between the germline ends. This CDR3 has 12 residues. Germline V gene sequence: CDR1 SGHVS, CDR2 FNYEAQ. CDR3 sequence (DNA): TGTGCCAGCAGCCCCCACCAAGAGACCCAGTACTTC. Its protein is CASSPHQETQYF.

This clonotype showed up just a few times. The CDR3, as DNA: TGCGCCAGCAGCCAGGACCAACTAGCGGGGGGGCCGTTGGGCTCCTACAATGAGCAGTTCTTC. Encoded protein: CASSQDQLAGGPLGSYNEQFF. The chain has TRBV4-1 and TRBJ2-1, with 13 bases lining up with TRBD2. V lost 3 bases, J lost 0 bases, and 14 bases stayed unmatched. This CDR3 is built from 21 residues. Per germline, CDR1 MGHRA and CDR2 YSYEKL.

There are many counts of this clonotype. The chain carries TRBV2 and TRBJ2-2, with TRBD2 identical over 8 bases. The CDR3 consists of 14 residues. Trimming at V came to 6 bases and at J to 2 bases, leaving 2 bases not matched to a gene. CDR1 SNHLY and CDR2 FYNNEI come from the germline V gene. The CDR3, as DNA: TGTGCCAGCAGGAGCGGGGGAAACACCGGGGAGCTGTTTTTT. This encodes CASRSGGNTGELFF.

The chain uses TRBV25-1 and TRBJ1-3, with D hard to call. The CDR3 covers 15 residues. CDR1 is MGHDK and CDR2 is SYGVNS in the germline V gene. Trimming removed 3 bases at V and 2 bases at J, with 11 bases between. The CDR3 nucleotides are TGTGCCAGCAGTGATTCTAGATTTGCTGGAAACACCATATATTTT. This translates into CASSDSRFAGNTIYF.

The chain carries TRBV9 and TRBJ2-6, with D possibly matching TRBD1 (6 bases). The V gene lost 4 bases and the J gene lost 0 bases, with 17 bases spanning the gap. The CDR3 runs to 18 residues. CDR1 is SGDLS, CDR2 YYNGEE, per germline. The CDR3 protein is CASSPWDTAYSGANVLTF. The CDR3 bases are TGTGCCAGCAGCCCCTGGGACACGGCCTACTCTGGGGCCAACGTCCTGACTTTC.

The chain uses TRBV15 and TRBJ2-3; D is perhaps TRBD2 (6 bases). V dropped 0 bases and J dropped 4 bases, with 14 bases sitting between them. Germline assignment: CDR1 LNHNV and CDR2 YYDKDF (reference sequence). CDR3 length equals 16 residues. The CDR3 spells CATSREWPEGADTQYF. In DNA, the CDR3 is TGTGCCACCAGCAGAGAGTGGCCGGAGGGCGCAGATACGCAGTATTTT.

The chain combines TRBV7-9 with TRBJ2-1; 11 bases align to TRBD1. Germline V gene sequence: CDR1 SEHNR, CDR2 FQNEAQ (reference sequence). After removal of 5 bases from V and 5 bases from J, the junction contained 11 bases not matched to a gene. The CDR3 extends over 17 amino acids. The CDR3 sequence: CASSQRTGGALHNEQFF. CDR3 sequence (DNA): TGTGCCAGCAGCCAGAGGACAGGGGGCGCTTTACACAATGAGCAGTTCTTC.

This clonotype was observed once. This sequence joins TRBV20-1 and TRBJ1-1; D is unclear. Germline CDR1 DFQATT, CDR2 SNEGSKA (reference sequence). This CDR3 has 12 residues. The V end was cut by 0 bases, the J end by 6 bases, with 8 bases between. Here the CDR3 DNA reads TGCAGTGCTAGAGACGATGGGTCTGAAGCTTTCTTT. It translates to CSARDDGSEAFF.

The chain recombines TRBV6-5 with TRBJ1-6; 9 bases align to TRBD1. Germline loops: CDR1 MNHEY, CDR2 SVGAGI. CDR3 length: 12 amino acids. After removal of 8 bases from V and 9 bases from J, the junction contained 2 bases not matched to a gene. The CDR3 nucleotides are TGTGCCAGCTGGGACAGGGTTTCACCCCTCCACTTT. Its translation is CASWDRVSPLHF.

J is TRBJ2-2 and V is TRBV20-1, with D perhaps being TRBD1 or TRBD2 (5 bases each). In germline, CDR1 is DFQATT, CDR2 SNEGSKA (reference sequence). Trimming shortened V by 5 bases and J by 4 bases, and 14 bases separated the two germline ends. CDR3 length equals 14 residues. CDR3 region: CSACRDPGTGELFF. In DNA, the CDR3 is TGCAGTGCTTGCAGGGACCCGGGCACCGGGGAGCTGTTTTTT.

The chain joins TRBV28 to TRBJ2-4; TRBD1 or TRBD2 may be the D gene (6 bases each). With 2 bases removed from V and 8 bases from J, the gap between germline ends came to 13 bases. Germline CDR1 MDHEN, CDR2 SYDVKM. The CDR3 runs 14 residues. CDR3 sequence (DNA): TGTGCCAGCAGTTTAAGACTCGGGGGCGACATTCAGTACTTC. Its protein product is CASSLRLGGDIQYF.

The V gene is TRBV11-2, the J gene TRBJ1-2; the match to TRBD1 covers 7 bases. There are 12 residues in the CDR3. The germline gives CDR1 SGHAT, CDR2 FQNNGV. Trimming removed 5 bases from V and 5 bases from J; junction bases left unmatched: 2. CDR3 DNA sequence: TGTGCCAGCAGCCAGGGGGTGTATGGCTACACCTTC. This encodes CASSQGVYGYTF.

The CDR3 bases are TGTGCCAGCAAGTATCCGGGGAACACCGGGGAGCTGTTTTTT. Its protein is CASKYPGNTGELFF. V usage is TRBV11-2 and J usage is TRBJ2-2; D is uncertain. The length of the CDR3 is 14 residues. The V end lost 7 bases, the J end lost 1 base, and 10 bases lay between the germline ends. Germline V lookup: CDR1 SGHAT, CDR2 FQNNGV.

The chain has TRBV6-5 and TRBJ1-2, with unresolved D. Germline CDR1 is MNHEY and CDR2 is SVGAGI. The length of the CDR3 is 13 residues. Trimming left V 2 bases short and J 3 bases short, with 7 bases between. CDR3: CASSYTAYYGYTF. CDR3 bases: TGTGCCAGCAGTTACACCGCCTACTATGGCTACACCTTC.

In this sample, this clonotype turned up a few times. V gene TRBV29-1 combines with J gene TRBJ2-7; D gene uncertain. This CDR3 has 13 amino acids. Trimming removed 7 bases from V and 0 bases from J, with 13 bases in between. Per germline, CDR1 SQVTM and CDR2 ANQGSEA. The CDR3 sequence is CSGVGCISYEQYF. The DNA for the CDR3 is TGCAGCGGAGTGGGTTGTATCTCCTACGAGCAGTACTTC.

This clonotype was recorded a few times. This sequence joins TRBV4-3 and TRBJ2-1, with a possible D match to TRBD2 (5 bases). The CDR3 has 16 amino acids. Germline lookup yields CDR1 LGHNA and CDR2 YSLEER. Trimming took off 0 bases at V and 7 bases at J, with 16 bases between the two ends. CDR3 region: CASSQDGVALGNEQFF. CDR3 sequence (DNA): TGCGCCAGCAGCCAAGATGGAGTAGCGCTAGGGAATGAGCAGTTCTTC.

This clonotype has a handful of counts. V is TRBV12-3 or TRBV12-4 and J is TRBJ2-5, with D hard to call. The CDR3 extends over 12 amino acids. With 2 bases removed from V and 4 bases from J, the gap between germline ends came to 5 bases. CDR3 sequence reads: CASSLKGETQYF. The CDR3 DNA sequence: TGTGCCAGCAGTTTAAAGGGAGAGACCCAGTACTTC.